The entry below describes one TCR beta chain. Its antigen is unknown. This entry is derived from a study of T-cell memory formation after mild COVID-19. At the level of the study: Across donors, TCR clusters were largely donor specific. Whole-study findings and limits: Among clones contracting day 15 to 85, CD4/CD8 was balanced, whereas later expanders leaned CD4+. Of the contracting clones, CD4+ ones lay mainly in CM and EM, and CD8+ ones in EMRA.

There are 15 residues in the CDR3. Trimming cost V 6 bases and J 4 bases; bases outside gene matches: 7. Germline assignment: CDR1 SSHAT and CDR2 FNYEAQ (reference sequence). TCRdb independently ran MiXCR on the 5' RACE reads; one entry per CDR3 protein. Of 200,000 to 300,000 distinct CDR3 sequences listed, roughly 15% are singletons. Source material: PBMCs or a T cell subset sorted from them (not recorded which). V gene TRBV7-7 combines with J gene TRBJ2-1; 9 nucleotides align to TRBD1. The clonotype comes from an adult woman who had mild COVID-19 (a few samples of this study predate the infection). Cell type and time point are not known. CDR3 protein: CASSSTGGPYNEQFF. The CDR3 nucleotides read TGTGCCAGCAGTTCGACAGGGGGACCTTACAATGAGCAGTTCTTC.